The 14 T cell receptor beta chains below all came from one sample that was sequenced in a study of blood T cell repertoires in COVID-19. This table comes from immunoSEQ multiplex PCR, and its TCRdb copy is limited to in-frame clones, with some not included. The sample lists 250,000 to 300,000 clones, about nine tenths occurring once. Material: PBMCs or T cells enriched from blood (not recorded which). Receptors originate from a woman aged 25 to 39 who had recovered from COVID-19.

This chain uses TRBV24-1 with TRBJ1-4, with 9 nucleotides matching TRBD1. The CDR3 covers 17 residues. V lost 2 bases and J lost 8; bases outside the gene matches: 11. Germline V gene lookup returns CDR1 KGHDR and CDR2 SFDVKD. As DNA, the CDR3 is TGTGCCACCAGTGATTCTGGGGCCCTGGACAGGGGAGAAAAACTGTTTTTT. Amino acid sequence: CATSDSGALDRGEKLFF.

The chain's CDR3 is CASSIASSYNEQFF. The DNA of the CDR3 is TGCGCCAGCAGCATAGCGAGTTCCTACAATGAGCAGTTCTTC. This chain uses TRBV5-1 with TRBJ2-1; D might be TRBD2 (5 bases). The CDR3 is made up of 14 amino acids. V was pared by 4 bases and J by 1 base, with 9 bases between. CDR1 and CDR2 (germline): SGHRS, YFSETQ.

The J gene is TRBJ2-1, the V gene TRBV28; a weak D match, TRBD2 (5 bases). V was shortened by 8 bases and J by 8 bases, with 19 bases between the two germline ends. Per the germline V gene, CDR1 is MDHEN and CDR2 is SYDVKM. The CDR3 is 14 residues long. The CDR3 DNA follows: TGTGCCAGCCTCGGACCTGGAGGCTTAGATGAGCAGTTCTTC. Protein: CASLGPGGLDEQFF.

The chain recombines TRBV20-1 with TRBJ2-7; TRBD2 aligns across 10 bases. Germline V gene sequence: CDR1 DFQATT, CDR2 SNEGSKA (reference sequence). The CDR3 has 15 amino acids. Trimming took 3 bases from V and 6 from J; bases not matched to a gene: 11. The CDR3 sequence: CSASRAGTSVVEQYF. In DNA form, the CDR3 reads TGCAGTGCTAGTAGGGCGGGGACTAGCGTCGTCGAGCAGTACTTC.

DNA of the CDR3: TGTGCCAGCAGTTTAGAGCAGGTTCATGGCTACACCTTC. Translating it yields CASSLEQVHGYTF. This chain links TRBV12-3 or TRBV12-4 with TRBJ1-2; D is undetermined. Trimming left V 1 base short and J 6 bases short, with 9 bases between. There are 13 residues in the CDR3.

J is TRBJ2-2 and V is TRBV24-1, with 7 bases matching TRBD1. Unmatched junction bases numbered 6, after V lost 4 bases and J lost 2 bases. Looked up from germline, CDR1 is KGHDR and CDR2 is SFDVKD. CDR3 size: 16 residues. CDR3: CATSDLGQQNTGELFF. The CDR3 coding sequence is TGTGCCACCAGTGACCTGGGACAGCAAAACACCGGGGAGCTGTTTTTT.

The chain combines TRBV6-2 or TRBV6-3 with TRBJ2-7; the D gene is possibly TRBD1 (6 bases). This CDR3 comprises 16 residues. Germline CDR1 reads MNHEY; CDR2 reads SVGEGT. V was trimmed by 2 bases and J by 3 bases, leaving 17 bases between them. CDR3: CASSYPAGTPRYEQYF. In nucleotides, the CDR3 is TGTGCCAGCAGTTACCCCGCCGGGACACCACGCTACGAGCAGTACTTC.

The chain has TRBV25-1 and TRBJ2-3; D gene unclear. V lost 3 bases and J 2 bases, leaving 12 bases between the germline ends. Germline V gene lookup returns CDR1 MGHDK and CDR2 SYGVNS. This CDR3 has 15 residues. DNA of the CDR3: TGTGCCAGCAGTGACCGAGCGACCTACACAGATACGCAGTATTTT. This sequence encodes CASSDRATYTDTQYF.

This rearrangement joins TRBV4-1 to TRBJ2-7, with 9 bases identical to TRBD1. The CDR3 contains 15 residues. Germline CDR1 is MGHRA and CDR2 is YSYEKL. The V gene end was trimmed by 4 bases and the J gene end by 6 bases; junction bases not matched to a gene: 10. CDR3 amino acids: CASSLQRDRDGEQYF. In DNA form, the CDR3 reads TGCGCCAGCAGCCTCCAGAGGGACAGGGATGGCGAGCAGTACTTC.

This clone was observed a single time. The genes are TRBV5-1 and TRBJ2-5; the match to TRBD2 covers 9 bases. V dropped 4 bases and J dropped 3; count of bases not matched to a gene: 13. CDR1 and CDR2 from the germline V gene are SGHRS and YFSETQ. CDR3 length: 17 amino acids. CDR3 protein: CASSPGRGGRAEETQYF. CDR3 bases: TGCGCCAGCAGCCCGGGGCGGGGCGGGAGGGCCGAAGAGACCCAGTACTTC.

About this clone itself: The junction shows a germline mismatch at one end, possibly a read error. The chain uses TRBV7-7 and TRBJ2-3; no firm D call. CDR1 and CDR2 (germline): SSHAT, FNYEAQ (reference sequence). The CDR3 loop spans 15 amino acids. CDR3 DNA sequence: TGTGCTAGCAGTTTAGGTTCCACTAGCACAGATACGCAGTATTTT. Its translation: CASSLGSTSTDTQYF.

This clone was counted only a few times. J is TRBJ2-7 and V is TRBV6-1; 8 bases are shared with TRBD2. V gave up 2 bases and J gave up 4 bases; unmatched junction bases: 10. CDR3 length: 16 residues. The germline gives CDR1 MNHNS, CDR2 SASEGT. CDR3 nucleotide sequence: TGTGCCAGCAGTGAATATTCAGCGGGAGTATATTACGAGCAGTACTTC. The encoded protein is CASSEYSAGVYYEQYF.

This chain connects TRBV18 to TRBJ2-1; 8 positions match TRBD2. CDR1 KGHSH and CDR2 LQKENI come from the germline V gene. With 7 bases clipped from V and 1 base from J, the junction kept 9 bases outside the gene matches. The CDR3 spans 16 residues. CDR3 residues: CASFTLGGRSYNEQFF. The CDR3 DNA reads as TGTGCCAGCTTCACGTTAGGCGGGAGGTCCTACAATGAGCAGTTCTTC.

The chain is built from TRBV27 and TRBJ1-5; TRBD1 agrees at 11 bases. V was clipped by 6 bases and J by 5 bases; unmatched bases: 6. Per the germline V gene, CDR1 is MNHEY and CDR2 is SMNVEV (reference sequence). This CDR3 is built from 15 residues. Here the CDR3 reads CASRGTGGGYQPQHF. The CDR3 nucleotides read TGTGCCAGCAGGGGGACAGGGGGTGGGTATCAGCCCCAGCATTTT.